This T cell receptor beta chain came from a study of PD-1 blockade in classical Hodgkin lymphoma. CDR1 is SGDLS and CDR2 is YYNGEE in the germline V gene. This CDR3 spans 14 amino acids. Deletions cut 4 bases from V and 1 base from J, with 11 bases between. Produced via immunoSEQ multiplex PCR; TCRdb's table is partial and in-frame only. The table shows 30,000 or so clones, with about 70% occurring only once. Every patient relapsed after autologous stem cell transplantation, and brentuximab vedotin exposure varied. A note on this clone: The target antigen is unknown.

Findings of the study overall: In newly diagnosed patients, baseline TCR diversity was reportedly below that of healthy donors.

The source is a human donor with classical Hodgkin lymphoma. Sequencing used peripheral blood mononuclear cells (PBMCs), obtained before the second cycle of nivolumab. The rearrangement joins TRBV9 to TRBJ1-1; the D is unclear. This CDR3 reads CASSPLATNTEAFF. CDR3 DNA: TGTGCCAGCAGCCCCCTAGCTACGAACACTGAAGCTTTCTTT.